This entry lists 20 T cell receptor beta chains sequenced from one sample in a study of shared clonotypes between healthy human individuals. The protocol was immunoSEQ multiplex PCR, while the TCRdb copy is restricted to in-frame clones and leaves out a portion. The sample includes approximately 530,000 clones, about 96% of them seen just once. Source material: naive CD4+ T cells sorted from blood. Noted subset: CD45RA+ positively selected. The origin of the receptors is a woman in her 30s in good health.

V gene TRBV10-3 combines with J gene TRBJ2-1; D is unresolved. Germline lookup yields CDR1 ENHRY and CDR2 SYGVKD. V lost 5 bases and J lost 6, with 11 bases in between. The CDR3 is 13 amino acids. CDR3 coding DNA: TGTGCCATCAGTCGCACTGAGAGCAATGAGCAGTTCTTC. Residues: CAISRTESNEQFF.

V and J are TRBV28 and TRBJ1-2; no definite D call. V lost 4 bases and J lost 5, with 8 bases in between. The length of the CDR3 is 12 residues. The germline V gene encodes CDR1 MDHEN and CDR2 SYDVKM. The CDR3 is CASSSSKYGYTF. Here the CDR3 DNA reads TGTGCCAGCAGTTCCAGTAAATATGGCTACACCTTC.

The chain joins TRBV18 to TRBJ2-1, with D possibly TRBD2 on 6 matching bases. With 4 bases removed from V and 2 bases from J, the gap between germline ends came to 9 bases. In germline, CDR1 is KGHSH, CDR2 LQKENI. This CDR3 is 14 amino acids long. The CDR3 region has the DNA TGTGCCAGCTCACAGGGACTGACCTACAATGAGCAGTTCTTC. Residues: CASSQGLTYNEQFF.

Of note for this clone: Other DNA sequences in the sample encode the same CDR3. The V gene is TRBV5-1, the J gene TRBJ2-3; TRBD2 might be the D (6 bases). Germline V gene sequence: CDR1 SGHRS, CDR2 YFSETQ. This CDR3 contains 14 residues. V was clipped by 4 bases and J by 0 bases, with 9 bases between them. CDR3 residues: CASSPGLSTDTQYF. Written as DNA, the CDR3 is TGCGCCAGCAGCCCCGGACTAAGCACAGATACGCAGTATTTT.

This sequence joins TRBV29-1 and TRBJ2-1; no firm D call. This CDR3 region has 11 residues. V was clipped by 4 bases and J by 4 bases, with 5 bases between them. Germline lookup yields CDR1 SQVTM and CDR2 ANQGSEA. CDR3 in amino acids: CSVGFYNEQFF. In nucleotides, the CDR3 is TGCAGCGTTGGGTTTTACAATGAGCAGTTCTTC.

This chain connects TRBV19 to TRBJ2-6, with D possibly being TRBD1 (6 bases). V lost 5 bases to trimming and J lost 0 bases, with 14 bases between them. The germline CDR1 and CDR2 sequences are LNHDA and SQIVND (reference sequence). CDR3 length: 17 amino acids. The CDR3 DNA sequence: TGTGCCAGTAGTCCGAAGGGGGTTAACTCTGGGGCCAACGTCCTGACTTTC. It is translated as CASSPKGVNSGANVLTF.

The chain recombines TRBV29-1 with TRBJ1-1, with D perhaps TRBD1 (6 bases). The CDR3 consists of 14 residues. Per germline, CDR1 SQVTM and CDR2 ANQGSEA. V was pared by 4 bases and J by 4 bases, with 16 bases between. In DNA, the CDR3 is TGCAGCGTTGGGGAGGGGGGGTTTGGCACTGAAGCTTTCTTT. Translation gives CSVGEGGFGTEAFF.

CDR3 sequence (DNA): TGCGCCAGCAGCTTGTGGATTGGAGGCTTGACGTCCTACGAGCAGTACTTC. Amino acids: CASSLWIGGLTSYEQYF. V gene TRBV5-1 combines with J gene TRBJ2-7; tentative D call: TRBD2 (5 bases). CDR1 and CDR2 from the germline V gene are SGHRS and YFSETQ. This CDR3 is 17 amino acids long. V shed 1 base and J shed 1 base, with 18 bases lying between them.

The V call is TRBV2, the J call TRBJ2-5; maybe TRBD1 (6 bases). V shed 2 bases and J shed 4 bases, with 11 bases lying between them. The CDR3 contains 14 residues. From germline, CDR1 is SNHLY and CDR2 FYNNEI. The CDR3 sequence is CASSELDSGETQYF. CDR3 DNA sequence: TGTGCCAGCAGTGAACTGGACAGCGGAGAGACCCAGTACTTC. Using reference TRBV2 and TRBJ2-5 for the parts outside the CDR3, the full variable domain is EPEVTQTPSHQVTQMGQEVILRCVPISNHLYFYWYRQILGQKVEFLVSFYNNEISEKSEIFDDQFSVERPDGSNFTLKIRSTKLEDSAMYFCASSELDSGETQYFGPGTRLLVL.

This chain connects TRBV27 to TRBJ2-7; 11 bases align to TRBD2. Unmatched junction bases numbered 11, after V lost 4 bases and J lost 6 bases. The CDR3 is 16 amino acids. Germline V CDR1 and CDR2: MNHEY, SMNVEV (reference sequence). CDR3 sequence reads: CASSSNLLAGVGEQYF. CDR3 nucleotide sequence: TGTGCCAGCAGTTCCAATCTACTAGCGGGAGTCGGCGAGCAGTACTTC.

This clone was counted a single time. The V call is TRBV6-5, the J call TRBJ2-7; 7 positions match TRBD2. The CDR3 is 13 residues long. The germline V gene encodes CDR1 MNHEY and CDR2 SVGAGI. V shed 7 bases and J 12 bases; nucleotides not matched to a gene: 15. The DNA of the CDR3 is TGTGCCAGCAACCTCGGGGGGAGGGGCGGTTGGTACTTC. It is translated as CASNLGGRGGWYF.

The chain has TRBV18 and TRBJ1-5; 8 nucleotides align to TRBD1. CDR1 and CDR2 from the germline V gene are KGHSH and LQKENI. Trimming cost V 3 bases and J 7 bases; bases outside gene matches: 2. CDR3 length: 13 residues. CDR3 protein: CASSPQGAQPQHF. CDR3 bases: TGTGCCAGCTCACCCCAGGGGGCACAGCCCCAGCATTTT. Full variable domain (remainder filled in from reference TRBV18 and TRBJ1-5): NAGVMQNPRHLVRRRGQEARLRCSPMKGHSHVYWYRQLPEEGLKFMVYLQKENIIDESGMPKERFSAEFPKEGPSILRIQQVVRGDSAAYFCASSPQGAQPQHFGDGTRLSIL.

The chain combines TRBV2 with TRBJ2-5, with D tentatively TRBD1 (6 bases). Trimming stripped 6 bases from V and 5 bases from J, with 13 bases between. The CDR3 is 13 residues long. Germline assignment: CDR1 SNHLY and CDR2 FYNNEI. CDR3: CASRAGVTETQYF. DNA for the CDR3: TGTGCCAGCAGGGCAGGGGTTACGGAGACCCAGTACTTC.

The CDR3 protein is CASSLPGPGREIEQFF. CDR3 in DNA: TGTGCCAGCAGCTTACCAGGGCCCGGCAGGGAGATTGAGCAGTTCTTC. The chain joins TRBV11-2 to TRBJ2-1; D is possibly TRBD1 or TRBD2 (5 bases each). CDR1 is SGHAT, CDR2 FQNNGV, per germline. V gave up 2 bases and J gave up 9 bases, with 20 bases separating them. This CDR3 has 16 residues.

The V call is TRBV7-9, the J call TRBJ2-5; D not certain. The CDR3 totals 13 residues. Germline V gene sequence: CDR1 SEHNR, CDR2 FQNEAQ (reference sequence). Trimming shortened V by 5 bases and J by 7 bases, and 14 bases separated the two germline ends. CDR3 amino acids: CASSPEPVGTQYF. The CDR3, as DNA: TGTGCCAGCAGCCCAGAACCCGTCGGGACCCAGTACTTC.

The chain combines TRBV5-5 with TRBJ2-1; D is unresolved. This CDR3 is built from 11 residues. Trimming shortened V by 3 bases and J by 10 bases, and 8 bases separated the two germline ends. The V gene's germline CDR1 is SGHKS and CDR2 YYEKEE (reference sequence). The CDR3, as DNA: TGTGCCAGCAGCTCGGATGTAGAGCAGTTCTTC. Translation gives CASSSDVEQFF.

This clone is a singleton in its sample. V and J are TRBV5-1 and TRBJ2-7; TRBD1 matches 10 bases. The ends lost 3 bases at V and 5 bases at J; junction bases unmatched: 2. This CDR3 is built from 13 residues. Germline CDR1 SGHRS, CDR2 YFSETQ. CDR3 in DNA: TGCGCCAGCAGCTCCGGGACAGGGGACGAGCAGTACTTC. Translated, it gives CASSSGTGDEQYF.

The genes are TRBV29-1 and TRBJ1-2, with D hard to call. CDR1 SQVTM and CDR2 ANQGSEA come from the germline V gene. The CDR3 is 12 amino acids. Trimming took 0 bases from V and 11 from J, leaving 13 bases between them. The CDR3 nucleotides read TGCAGCGTTGAAGAATATAGGGATGCTTACACCTTC. As protein: CSVEEYRDAYTF.

The chain uses TRBV11-2 and TRBJ2-1, with TRBD2 matching over 10 bases. The CDR3 totals 16 residues. Germline loops: CDR1 SGHAT, CDR2 FQNNGV. J lost 7 bases, V lost 5 bases, and 11 bases had no gene match. The CDR3 loop is CASSHIGASGSNEQFF. In DNA, the CDR3 is TGTGCCAGCAGCCATATCGGGGCTAGCGGGAGTAATGAGCAGTTCTTC.

J is TRBJ2-1 and V is TRBV4-2; 11 nucleotides match TRBD2. V lost 1 base to trimming and J lost 0 bases; unmatched junction nucleotides: 2. Germline-derived CDR1 and CDR2 are LGHNA and YNFKEQ. CDR3 length equals 17 residues. The CDR3 nucleotides read TGTGCCAGCAGCCAAGGACTAGCGGGGATCTCCTACAATGAGCAGTTCTTC. Its protein is CASSQGLAGISYNEQFF.